This is a list of T cell receptor beta chains from one sample in a study of T cells in localized non-small cell lung cancer. Libraries were prepared by immunoSEQ multiplex PCR; TCRdb keeps only in-frame clonotypes and omits some of them. The top ten clones hold 15% to 20% of a sample with about 21,000 clones, 85% to 90% of them seen once. This specimen consisted of PBMCs, obtained before any cancer treatment. The receptor source for this set is a woman aged 40-69 years with stage II squamous cell lung carcinoma. Each CDR3 is given with its conserved first and last residue. Not all rows give a size; the values are once, few, many and, for expanded clones, a class.

abundance | j_gene | v_gene | CDR3aa
. | TRBJ2-2 | TRBV18 | CASSPGLAVAGELFF
. | TRBJ2-1 | TRBV4-2 | CASSQDLGEYNEQFF
. | TRBJ1-6 | TRBV19 | CASSHQGRRYNSPLHF
. | TRBJ1-1 | TRBV10-3 | CAISELGGGDYAFF
. | TRBJ2-7 | TRBV7-2 | CASSLAAGGPYEQYF
. | TRBJ1-4 | TRBV9 | CASSLGTVPNEKLFF
. | TRBJ1-1 | TRBV10-3 | CAISGNRGTDTEAFF
once | TRBJ2-3 | TRBV19 | CASSSDRGRDTQYF
. | TRBJ1-3 | TRBV5-1 | CASSLLPTGAGNTIYF
few | TRBJ1-4 | TRBV5-4 | CASSLDQGTEKLFF